The next 21 T cell receptor beta chains were all read from a single sample in a study of cytomegalovirus exposure and HLA in healthy donors. Method: immunoSEQ multiplex PCR; TCRdb's copy keeps in-frame clones and lacks some. The sample includes tens of thousands of clones, roughly 96% of them seen just once. Sequenced input: PBMCs. These receptors all come from a young woman in good health and CMV-seronegative.

The chain employs TRBV4-1 and TRBJ1-5; D is perhaps TRBD1 (6 bases). Germline lookup yields CDR1 MGHRA and CDR2 YSYEKL. The V end was cut by 4 bases, the J end by 4 bases, with 14 bases between. CDR3 length: 15 residues. The CDR3: CASSPLSGHNQPQHF. CDR3 DNA: TGCGCCAGCAGCCCCCTTTCGGGACATAATCAGCCCCAGCATTTT.

The chain combines TRBV28 with TRBJ2-7, with D perhaps TRBD1 (5 bases). Germline V gene sequence: CDR1 MDHEN, CDR2 SYDVKM. Trimming removed 8 bases at V and 4 bases at J, with 18 bases between. The CDR3 length is 14 residues. The CDR3 DNA sequence: TGTGCCAGCGAAGGGGCCGACGGACCTTACGAGCAGTACTTC. This codes for CASEGADGPYEQYF.

The chain has TRBV6-5 and TRBJ2-4; D gene uncertain. The V and J ends lost 5 bases and 2 bases respectively, with 13 bases between them. This CDR3 is 15 amino acids long. From germline, CDR1 is MNHEY and CDR2 SVGAGI. DNA for the CDR3: TGTGCCAGCAGTATACCTGACTGGTCCAAAAACATTCAGTACTTC. Translation: CASSIPDWSKNIQYF.

The chain uses TRBV6-5 and TRBJ2-7; possibly TRBD2 for D (5 bases). Germline V gives CDR1 MNHEY, CDR2 SVGAGI. V dropped 4 bases and J dropped 4 bases, with 14 bases sitting between them. This CDR3 comprises 14 residues. For the CDR3, the DNA is TGTGCCAGCAGTTCCGGGAATTGGGGATACGAGCAGTACTTC. It codes for CASSSGNWGYEQYF.

A note on this clone: This CDR3 is missing its conserved last phenylalanine or tryptophan, likely due to a read error. Because the CDR3's place on the DNA is in doubt, the DNA is left out and the CDR3 is given as listed by TCRdb. The rearrangement links TRBV28 to TRBJ2-7; the table's D call TRBD2 went unverified against the DNA. The germline gives CDR1 MDHEN, CDR2 SYDVKM. The CDR3 is 14 amino acids in total, end residues counted. CDR3 protein: CASSSGGTSGSFRL.

The gene calls are TRBV10-1 and TRBJ2-1, with TRBD2 matching 8 bases. The CDR3 is 15 residues long. V was pared by 6 bases and J by 9 bases, with 13 bases of the junction left unmatched. From germline, CDR1 is WNHNN and CDR2 SYGVQD (reference sequence). The CDR3: CASRAGGAGDIEQFF. The CDR3 nucleotides read TGCGCCAGCAGGGCCGGAGGAGCGGGAGACATTGAGCAGTTCTTC.

This clone has just one count. This chain joins TRBV7-8 and TRBJ2-2; D remains ambiguous. Germline assignment: CDR1 SGHVS and CDR2 FQNEAQ. The germline V and J ends were trimmed by 4 bases and 0 bases, with 9 bases remaining between them. This CDR3 has 15 residues. The CDR3, as DNA: TGTGCCAGCAGCTCCTTCGCGGCGAACACCGGGGAGCTGTTTTTT. It encodes CASSSFAANTGELFF.

This rearrangement joins TRBV2 to TRBJ1-6; tentatively, D is TRBD1 (5 bases). This CDR3 is built from 15 residues. From germline, CDR1 is SNHLY and CDR2 FYNNEI. V lost 1 base and J lost 10, with 14 bases in between. The CDR3 here is CASSEETVIISPLHF. The DNA for the CDR3 is TGTGCCAGCAGTGAAGAGACAGTTATAATATCACCCCTCCACTTT.

The table lists this clone with a count of one. The chain is built from TRBV7-2 and TRBJ2-7; 8 nucleotides match TRBD2. CDR3 length equals 15 residues. CDR1 is SGHTA, CDR2 FQGNSA, per germline. The trim removed 1 base at V and 3 bases at J, leaving 5 bases unmatched. The CDR3 DNA sequence: TGTGCCAGCAGCTTAGTGGTAGCGGGGAACTACGAGCAGTACTTC. Translated, it gives CASSLVVAGNYEQYF. Complete variable domain (other parts from reference TRBV7-2 and TRBJ2-7): GAGVSQSPSNKVTEKGKDVELRCDPISGHTALYWYRQSLGQGLEFLIYFQGNSAPDKSGLPSDRFSAERTGGSVSTLTIQRTQQEDSAVYLCASSLVVAGNYEQYFGPGTRLTVT.

V usage is TRBV2 and J usage is TRBJ2-3; no clear D gene. The CDR3 consists of 15 residues. V was clipped by 2 bases and J by 1 base, with 10 bases between them. Per germline, CDR1 SNHLY and CDR2 FYNNEI. The CDR3 is CASSEYAPGTDTQYF. The CDR3 DNA reads TGTGCCAGCAGTGAATATGCCCCAGGCACAGATACGCAGTATTTT.

J is TRBJ2-3 and V is TRBV19; TRBD2 aligns across 12 bases. V lost 4 bases and J lost 5; bases outside the gene matches: 4. Germline values: CDR1 LNHDA, CDR2 SQIVND (reference sequence). The CDR3 totals 15 residues. The CDR3 bases are TGTGCCAGTAGTACACTAGCGGGAGGTGGAGATACGCAGTATTTT. It yields the protein CASSTLAGGGDTQYF.

The chain uses TRBV7-2 and TRBJ2-1; D is possibly TRBD2 (6 bases). The CDR3 runs to 18 residues. Germline V gives CDR1 SGHTA, CDR2 FQGNSA. V lost 5 bases, J lost 2 bases, and 22 bases lay in between. The CDR3: CASSHMGTRRDAYNEQFF. The CDR3, as DNA: TGTGCCAGCAGCCATATGGGGACCAGGCGGGACGCCTACAATGAGCAGTTCTTC.

V is TRBV19 and J is TRBJ1-4; D uncertain. Between the trimmed V and J ends, which lost 5 bases and 0 bases, there was a span of 10 bases. Per germline, CDR1 LNHDA and CDR2 SQIVND (reference sequence). The CDR3 covers 15 residues. CDR3 in DNA: TGTGCCAGTAGTGTCTCAGTGGCAACTAATGAAAAACTGTTTTTT. It yields the protein CASSVSVATNEKLFF.

This sequence joins TRBV28 and TRBJ1-2; D gene unclear. The V end lost 3 bases, the J end lost 2 bases, and 7 bases lay between the germline ends. Germline CDR1 is MDHEN and CDR2 is SYDVKM. The CDR3 runs to 13 residues. CDR3 loop: CASSFRGNYGYTF. CDR3 in DNA: TGTGCCAGCAGTTTTAGAGGCAACTATGGCTACACCTTC.

The rearrangement uses TRBV10-1 and TRBJ2-1; unclear D gene. The CDR3 covers 13 residues. Trimming removed 4 bases at V and 6 bases at J, with 10 bases between. The germline V gene encodes CDR1 WNHNN and CDR2 SYGVQD (reference sequence). CDR3 region: CASSGEVSNEQFF. The DNA for the CDR3 is TGCGCCAGCAGTGGAGAGGTGAGCAATGAGCAGTTCTTC.

This sequence joins TRBV9 and TRBJ2-7; 9 bases match TRBD1. The germline CDR1 and CDR2 sequences are SGDLS and YYNGEE. Trimming cost V 0 bases and J 7 bases; bases outside gene matches: 8. CDR3 size: 15 residues. CDR3 DNA sequence: TGTGCCAGCAGCGTAGCTACGGAAGGGACAGGGGAGCAGTACTTC. Protein: CASSVATEGTGEQYF.

J is TRBJ2-1 and V is TRBV6-1, with D perhaps TRBD1 (6 bases). CDR1 is MNHNS, CDR2 SASEGT, per germline. The CDR3 length is 16 residues. V was clipped by 3 bases and J by 0 bases, with 12 bases between them. CDR3 region: CASSELGASSYNEQFF. The CDR3 DNA reads as TGTGCCAGCAGTGAGCTGGGGGCGAGCTCCTACAATGAGCAGTTCTTC.

The rearrangement links TRBV2 to TRBJ1-2, with a weak D call TRBD1 (5 bases). V dropped 9 bases and J dropped 8 bases, with 25 bases sitting between them. The CDR3 is 15 amino acids. The germline V gene has CDR1 SNHLY and CDR2 FYNNEI. The CDR3 spells CASPGGVRGAWGYTF. The CDR3 DNA reads TGTGCCAGTCCGGGGGGGGTTAGGGGCGCCTGGGGCTACACCTTC.

The CDR3 DNA is TGCGCCAGCAGCTTGCGGGGTGATGGAAACACCATATATTTT. This encodes CASSLRGDGNTIYF. The chain uses TRBV5-1 and TRBJ1-3; D ambiguous. CDR3 length: 14 amino acids. Trimming took off 1 base at V and 3 bases at J, with 8 bases between the two ends. The germline CDR1 and CDR2 sequences are SGHRS and YFSETQ.

The chain is built from TRBV6-1 and TRBJ1-1; D is perhaps TRBD1 (5 bases). This CDR3 is 14 amino acids long. The germline V and J ends were trimmed by 5 bases and 1 base, with 11 bases remaining between them. CDR1 MNHNS and CDR2 SASEGT come from the germline V gene. CDR3 coding DNA: TGTGCCAGCAGTATAGGACACCCGAACACTGAAGCTTTCTTT. Translation gives CASSIGHPNTEAFF.

The chain employs TRBV2 and TRBJ1-1; 8 nucleotides match TRBD1. J gave up 0 bases and V 6 bases, and 3 bases lay outside the gene matches. Germline V gene data show CDR1 as SNHLY and CDR2 as FYNNEI. This CDR3 has 14 amino acids. CDR3: CASRGTGLNTEAFF. The CDR3, as DNA: TGTGCCAGCAGGGGGACAGGATTGAACACTGAAGCTTTCTTT.